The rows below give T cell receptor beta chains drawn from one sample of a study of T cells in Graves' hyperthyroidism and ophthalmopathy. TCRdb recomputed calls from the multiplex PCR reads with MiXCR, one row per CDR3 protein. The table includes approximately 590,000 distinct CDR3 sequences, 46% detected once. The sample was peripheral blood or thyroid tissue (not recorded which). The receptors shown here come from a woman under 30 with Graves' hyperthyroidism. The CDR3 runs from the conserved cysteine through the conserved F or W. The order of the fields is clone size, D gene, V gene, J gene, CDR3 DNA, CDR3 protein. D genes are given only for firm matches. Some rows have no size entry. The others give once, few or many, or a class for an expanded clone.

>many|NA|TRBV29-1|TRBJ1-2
TGCAGCGTTGGCCAGGAGAGCTACACCTTC
CSVGQESYTF
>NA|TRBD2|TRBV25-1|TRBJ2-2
TGTGCCAGCAGCCCCAGCGGGGGGCGTGGACCCGGGGAGCTGTTTTTT
CASSPSGGRGPGELFF
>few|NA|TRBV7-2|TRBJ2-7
TGTGCCAGCAGCTTGGACCTGCAGCAGTCCTACGAGCAGTACTTC
CASSLDLQQSYEQYF
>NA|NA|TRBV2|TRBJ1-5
TGTGCCAGCACGTACAGGGGCAATCAGCCCCAGCATTTT
CASTYRGNQPQHF
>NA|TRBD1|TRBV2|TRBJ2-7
TGTGCCAGCAGTGCTACCAGGACAGGGGACCTTTACGAGCAGTACTTC
CASSATRTGDLYEQYF
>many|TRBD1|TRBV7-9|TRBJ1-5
TGTGCCAGCAGCCCAGGGGGGGCAGAACAGCCCCAGCATTTT
CASSPGGAEQPQHF
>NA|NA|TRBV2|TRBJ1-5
TGTGCCAGCGCAGGGGAGGCCAATCAGCCCCAGCATTTT
CASAGEANQPQHF
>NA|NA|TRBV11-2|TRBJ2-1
TGTGCCAGCAGCGCCGGGACATTGAATGAGCAGTTCTTC
CASSAGTLNEQFF
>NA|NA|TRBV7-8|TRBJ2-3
TGTGCCAGCAGCTTAGCTGGAGCCGCAGATACGCAGTATTTT
CASSLAGAADTQYF
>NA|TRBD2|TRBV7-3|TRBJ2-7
TGTGCCAGCAGCCTAGAAGGACTAGTCCGATACGAGCAGTACTTC
CASSLEGLVRYEQYF
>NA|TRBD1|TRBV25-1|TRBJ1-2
TGTGCCAGCAGTAGACGGACAGGTGGGATCTATGGCTACACCTTC
CASSRRTGGIYGYTF
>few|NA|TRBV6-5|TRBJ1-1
TGTGCCAGCAGTTACAGGTCCACTGAAGCTTTCTTT
CASSYRSTEAFF
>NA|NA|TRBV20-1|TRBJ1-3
TGCAGTGCTAGGGATCTCTACTCTGGAAACACCATATATTTT
CSARDLYSGNTIYF
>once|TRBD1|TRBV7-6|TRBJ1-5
TGTGCCAGCAGCTTAGGACAGGGGGCAGGGCAGCATTTT
CASSLGQGAGQHF
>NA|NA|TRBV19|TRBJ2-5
TGTGCCTGCAAAGAGACCGAGTACTTC
CACKETEYF
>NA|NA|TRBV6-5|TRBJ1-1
TGTGCCAGCAGTTACCCAACAGAGAACACTGAAGCTCTCTTT
CASSYPTENTEALF
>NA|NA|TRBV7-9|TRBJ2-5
TGCGCCGGCAGCTCCCAAGAGACCCAGTACTTC
CAGSSQETQYF
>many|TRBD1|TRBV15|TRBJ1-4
TGTGCCACCAGCAGAGGACAGGGGGCAGCTAATGAAAAACTGTTTTTT
CATSRGQGAANEKLFF
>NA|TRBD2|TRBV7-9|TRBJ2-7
TGTGCCAGCAGCTTTGGGACTAGCGGGGGCTGGTACGAGCAGTACTTC
CASSFGTSGGWYEQYF
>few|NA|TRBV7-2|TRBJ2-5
TGTGCCAGCAGCCCCAGAGGGCTAGTCGAGACCCAGTACTTC
CASSPRGLVETQYF
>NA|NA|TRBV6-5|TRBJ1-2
TGTGCCAGCAGCAGATCCGGGCCCAACTATGGCTACACCTTC
CASSRSGPNYGYTF
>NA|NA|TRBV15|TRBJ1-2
TGTGCCACCAGCAGAGAAGTAGGGGGCTATGGCTACACCTTC
CATSREVGGYGYTF
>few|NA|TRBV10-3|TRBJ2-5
TGTGCCATCAGTGGACAGAAAGAGACCCAGTACTTC
CAISGQKETQYF
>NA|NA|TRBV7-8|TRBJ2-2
TGTGCCAGCAGCTTAGCATGGCTAGCGAAGAACACCGGGGAGCTGTTTTTT
CASSLAWLAKNTGELFF
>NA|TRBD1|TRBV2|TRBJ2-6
TGTGCCAGCAGCTTAGGGGGCGCTTCTGGGGCCAACGTCCTGACTTTC
CASSLGGASGANVLTF
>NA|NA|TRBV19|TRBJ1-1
TGTGCCAGTAGTCGCACCCGGACAGAACACCCGAACACTGAAGCTTTCTTT
CASSRTRTEHPNTEAFF
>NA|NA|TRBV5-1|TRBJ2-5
TGCGCCAGCAGCGGCAGGGACCAAGAGGCCCAGTACTTC
CASSGRDQEAQYF
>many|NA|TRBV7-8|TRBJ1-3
TGTGCCAGCAGCCTTCAGGGTCAGGGAAACACCATATATTTT
CASSLQGQGNTIYF
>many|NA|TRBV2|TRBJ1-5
TGTGCCAGCAGTGGTGGCAATCAGCCCCAGCATTTT
CASSGGNQPQHF
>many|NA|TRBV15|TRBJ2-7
TGTGCCACCAGCAGAGGGATGGGGAAGGACGAGCAGTACTTC
CATSRGMGKDEQYF
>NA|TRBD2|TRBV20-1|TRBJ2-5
TGCAGTGCTTGGACTAGCGGGAGTCAAGAGACCCAGTACTTC
CSAWTSGSQETQYF
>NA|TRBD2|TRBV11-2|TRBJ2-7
TGTGCCAGCAGCTTAGAAGGACTAGCGGGAGCCTACGAGCAGTACTTC
CASSLEGLAGAYEQYF
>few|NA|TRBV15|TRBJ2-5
TGTGCCACCAGCAGTACAGGTCGAGAGACCCAGTACTTC
CATSSTGRETQYF
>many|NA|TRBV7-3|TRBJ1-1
TGTGCCAGCAGCCCTGGACACGCGAACACTGAAGCTTTCTTT
CASSPGHANTEAFF
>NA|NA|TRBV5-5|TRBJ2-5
TGTGCCAGCAGCTTGAGGGCGGAAGAGACCCAGTACTTC
CASSLRAEETQYF
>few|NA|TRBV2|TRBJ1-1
TGTGCCAGCCGGAGTTCGGGGAACACTGAAGCTTTCTTT
CASRSSGNTEAFF
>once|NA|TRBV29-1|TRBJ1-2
TGCAGCGTTGATCTCGGAGCTAACTATGGCTACACCTTC
CSVDLGANYGYTF
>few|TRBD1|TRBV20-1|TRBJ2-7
TGCAGTACCGAAGGGACAGGAACCTACGAGCAGTACTTC
CSTEGTGTYEQYF
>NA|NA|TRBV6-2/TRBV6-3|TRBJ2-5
TGTGCCAGCAGCGACTACCAAGAGACCCTGTACTTC
CASSDYQETLYF
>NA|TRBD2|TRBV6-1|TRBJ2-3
TGTGCCAGCTCTAAGACTAGCGGGAGTGGAGATACGCAGTATTTT
CASSKTSGSGDTQYF
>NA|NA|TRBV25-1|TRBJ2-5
TGTGCCAGCAGCCAAGAAGTAGGTAGTGGAGAGACCCAGTACTTC
CASSQEVGSGETQYF
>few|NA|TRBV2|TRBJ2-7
TGTGCCAGCAGTAGGGGTACCTCCTACGAGCAGTACTTC
CASSRGTSYEQYF